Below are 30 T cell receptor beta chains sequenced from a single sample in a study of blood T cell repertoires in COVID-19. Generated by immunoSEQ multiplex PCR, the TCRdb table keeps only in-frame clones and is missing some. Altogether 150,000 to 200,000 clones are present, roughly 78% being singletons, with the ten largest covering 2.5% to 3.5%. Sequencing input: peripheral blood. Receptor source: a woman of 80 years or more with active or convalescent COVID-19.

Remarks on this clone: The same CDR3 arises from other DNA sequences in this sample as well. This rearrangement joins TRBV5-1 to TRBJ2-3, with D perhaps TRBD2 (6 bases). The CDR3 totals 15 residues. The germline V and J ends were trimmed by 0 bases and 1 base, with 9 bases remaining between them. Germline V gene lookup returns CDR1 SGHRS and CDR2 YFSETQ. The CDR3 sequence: CASSLGGARTDTQYF. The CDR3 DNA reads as TGCGCCAGCAGCTTGGGCGGGGCTCGCACAGATACGCAGTATTTT.

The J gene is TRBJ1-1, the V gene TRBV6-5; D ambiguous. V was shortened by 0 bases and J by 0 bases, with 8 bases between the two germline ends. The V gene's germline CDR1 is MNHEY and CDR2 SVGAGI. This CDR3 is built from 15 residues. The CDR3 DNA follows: TGTGCCAGCAGTTACTCGACAAGGCTGAACACTGAAGCTTTCTTT. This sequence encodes CASSYSTRLNTEAFF.

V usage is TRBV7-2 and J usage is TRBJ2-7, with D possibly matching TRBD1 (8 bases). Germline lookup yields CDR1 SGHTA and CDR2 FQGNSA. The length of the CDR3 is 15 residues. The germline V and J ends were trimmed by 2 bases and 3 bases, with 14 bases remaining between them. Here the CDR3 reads CASSLSYRGGYEQYF. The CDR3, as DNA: TGTGCCAGCAGCTTATCTTACAGGGGGGGCTACGAGCAGTACTTC.

CDR3 sequence (DNA): TGCGCCAGCAGCCAAGATAGGCCAACTAGCGGGGGACCACAGACCCAGTACTTC. The encoded protein is CASSQDRPTSGGPQTQYF. V usage is TRBV4-3 and J usage is TRBJ2-5; 11 bases align to TRBD2. The CDR3 consists of 18 residues. The germline CDR1 and CDR2 sequences are LGHNA and YSLEER. With 0 bases clipped from V and 6 bases from J, the junction kept 12 bases outside the gene matches.

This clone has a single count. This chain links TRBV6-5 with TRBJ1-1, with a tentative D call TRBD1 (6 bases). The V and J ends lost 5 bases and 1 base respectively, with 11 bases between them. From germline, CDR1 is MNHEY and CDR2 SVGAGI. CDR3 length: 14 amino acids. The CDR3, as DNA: TGTGCCAGCAGTCGAACACAGGGGAACACTGAAGCTTTCTTT. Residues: CASSRTQGNTEAFF.

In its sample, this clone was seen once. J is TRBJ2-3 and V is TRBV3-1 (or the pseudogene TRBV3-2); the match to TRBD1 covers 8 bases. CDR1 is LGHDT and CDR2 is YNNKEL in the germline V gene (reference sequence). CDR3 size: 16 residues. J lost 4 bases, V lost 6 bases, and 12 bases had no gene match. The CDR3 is CASRDSARGLPDTQYF. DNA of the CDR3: TGTGCCAGCAGGGATAGCGCCAGGGGGCTTCCAGATACGCAGTATTTT.

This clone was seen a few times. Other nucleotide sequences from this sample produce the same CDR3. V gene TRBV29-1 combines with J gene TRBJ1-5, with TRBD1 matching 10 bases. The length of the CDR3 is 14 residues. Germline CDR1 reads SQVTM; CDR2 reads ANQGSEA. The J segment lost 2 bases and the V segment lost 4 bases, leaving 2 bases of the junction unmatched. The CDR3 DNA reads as TGCAGCGTTGCCGGGACAGGGGGCAATCAGCCCCAGCATTTT. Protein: CSVAGTGGNQPQHF. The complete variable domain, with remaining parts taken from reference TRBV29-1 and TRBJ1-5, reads SAVISQKPSRDICQRGTSLTIQCQVDSQVTMMFWYRQQPGQSLTLIATANQGSEATYESGFVIDKFPISRPNLTFSTLTVSNMSPEDSSIYLCSVAGTGGNQPQHFGDGTRLSIL.

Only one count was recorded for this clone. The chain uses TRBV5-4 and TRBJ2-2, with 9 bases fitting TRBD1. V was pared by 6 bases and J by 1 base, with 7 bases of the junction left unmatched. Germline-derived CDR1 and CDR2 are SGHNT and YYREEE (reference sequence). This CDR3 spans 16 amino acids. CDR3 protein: CASNLGTGKNTGELFF. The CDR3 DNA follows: TGTGCCAGCAACCTAGGGACAGGGAAGAACACCGGGGAGCTGTTTTTT.

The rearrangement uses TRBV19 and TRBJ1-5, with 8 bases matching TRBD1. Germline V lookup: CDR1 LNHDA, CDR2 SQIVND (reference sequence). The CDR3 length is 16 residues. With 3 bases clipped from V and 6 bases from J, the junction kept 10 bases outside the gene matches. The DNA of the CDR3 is TGTGCCAGTAGTATCGGACAGGGCCGACGCATTCAGCCCCAGCATTTT. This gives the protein CASSIGQGRRIQPQHF.

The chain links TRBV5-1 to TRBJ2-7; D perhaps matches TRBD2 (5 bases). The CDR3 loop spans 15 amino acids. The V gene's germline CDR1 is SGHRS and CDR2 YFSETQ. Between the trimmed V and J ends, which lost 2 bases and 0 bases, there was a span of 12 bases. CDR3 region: CASSFELGSSYEQYF. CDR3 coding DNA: TGCGCCAGCAGCTTCGAGCTAGGGAGCTCCTACGAGCAGTACTTC.

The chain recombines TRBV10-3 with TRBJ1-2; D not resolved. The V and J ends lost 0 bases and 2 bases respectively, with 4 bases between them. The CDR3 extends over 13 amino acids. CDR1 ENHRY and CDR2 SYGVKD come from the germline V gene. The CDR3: CAISESSNYGYTF. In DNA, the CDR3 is TGTGCCATCAGTGAGTCGAGCAACTATGGCTACACCTTC.

The CDR3 spells CASSQDDRSSYGYTF. CDR3 coding DNA: TGCGCCAGCAGCCAGGATGACAGGAGCTCCTATGGCTACACCTTC. The rearrangement uses TRBV4-1 and TRBJ1-2, with D tentatively TRBD1 (6 bases). Trimming took off 3 bases at V and 4 bases at J, with 15 bases between the two ends. The CDR3 contains 15 residues. Per the germline V gene, CDR1 is MGHRA and CDR2 is YSYEKL.

CDR3 DNA sequence: TGTGCCAGCAGCTTAGGCGGGGGGACCCAGTACTTC. This encodes CASSLGGGTQYF. V is TRBV7-9 and J is TRBJ2-5, with TRBD2 matching over 7 bases. Germline assignment: CDR1 SEHNR and CDR2 FQNEAQ (reference sequence). The ends lost 1 base at V and 7 bases at J; junction bases unmatched: 0. The CDR3 spans 12 residues.

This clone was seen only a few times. CDR3 DNA: TGTGCCAGCAGTGAATGGCAGGCTGGGGGGCAGCCCCAGCATTTT. Protein sequence: CASSEWQAGGQPQHF. J is TRBJ1-5 and V is TRBV2; D is possibly TRBD1 (5 bases). The CDR3 loop spans 15 amino acids. Trimming cost V 2 bases and J 7 bases, with 15 bases left between them. The germline CDR1 and CDR2 sequences are SNHLY and FYNNEI.

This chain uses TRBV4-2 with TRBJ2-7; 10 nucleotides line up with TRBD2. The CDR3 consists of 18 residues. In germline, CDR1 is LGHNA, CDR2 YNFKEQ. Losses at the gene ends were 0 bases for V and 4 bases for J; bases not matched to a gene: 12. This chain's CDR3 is CASSQDLPAGGNFYEQYF. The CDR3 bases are TGTGCCAGCAGCCAAGATCTTCCAGCGGGGGGGAACTTTTACGAGCAGTACTTC.

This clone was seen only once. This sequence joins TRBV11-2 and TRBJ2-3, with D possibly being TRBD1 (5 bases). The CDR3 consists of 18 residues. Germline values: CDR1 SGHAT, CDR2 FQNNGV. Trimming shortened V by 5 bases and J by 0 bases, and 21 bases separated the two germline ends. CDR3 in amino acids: CASSTVRGRVGSTDTQYF. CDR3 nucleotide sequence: TGTGCCAGCAGCACCGTCCGAGGCAGGGTCGGGAGCACAGATACGCAGTATTTT.

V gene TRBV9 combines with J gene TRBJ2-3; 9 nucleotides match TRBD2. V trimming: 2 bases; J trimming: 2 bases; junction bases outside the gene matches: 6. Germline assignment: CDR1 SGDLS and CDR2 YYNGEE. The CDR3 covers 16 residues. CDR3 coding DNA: TGTGCCAGCAGCGTGTTAGCGGGGGTTCCCACAGATACGCAGTATTTT. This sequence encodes CASSVLAGVPTDTQYF.

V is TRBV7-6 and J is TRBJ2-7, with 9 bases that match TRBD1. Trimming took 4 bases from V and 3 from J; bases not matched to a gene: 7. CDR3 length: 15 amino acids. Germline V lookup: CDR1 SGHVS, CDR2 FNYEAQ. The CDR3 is CASSYSGTGHYEQYF. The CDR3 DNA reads TGTGCCAGCAGCTACTCCGGGACAGGGCACTACGAGCAGTACTTC.

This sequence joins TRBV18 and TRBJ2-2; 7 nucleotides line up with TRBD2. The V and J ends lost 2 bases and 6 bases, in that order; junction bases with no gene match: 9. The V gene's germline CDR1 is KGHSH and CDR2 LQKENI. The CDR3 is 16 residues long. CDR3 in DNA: TGTGCCAGCTCACCAGAAGTCCAGCGGGGCGCCGGGGAGCTGTTTTTT. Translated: CASSPEVQRGAGELFF.

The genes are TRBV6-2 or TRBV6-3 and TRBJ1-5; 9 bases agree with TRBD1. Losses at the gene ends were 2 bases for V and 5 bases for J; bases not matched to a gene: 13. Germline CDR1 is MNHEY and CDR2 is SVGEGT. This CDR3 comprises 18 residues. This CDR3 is CASSYPGSDRGFDQPQHF. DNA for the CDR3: TGTGCCAGCAGTTACCCGGGATCGGACAGGGGTTTTGATCAGCCCCAGCATTTT.

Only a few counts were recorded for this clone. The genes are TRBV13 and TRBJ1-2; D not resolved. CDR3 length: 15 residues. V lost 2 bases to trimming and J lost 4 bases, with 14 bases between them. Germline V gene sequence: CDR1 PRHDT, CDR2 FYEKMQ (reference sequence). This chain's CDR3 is CASSLYGGVGYGYTF. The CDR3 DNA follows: TGTGCCAGCAGCTTATATGGCGGAGTAGGCTATGGCTACACCTTC.

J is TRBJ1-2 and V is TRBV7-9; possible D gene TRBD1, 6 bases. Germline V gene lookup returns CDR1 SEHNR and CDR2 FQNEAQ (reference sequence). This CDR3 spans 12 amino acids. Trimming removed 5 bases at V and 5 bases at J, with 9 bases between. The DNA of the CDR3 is TGTGCCAGCAGCCAACAGGGATATGGCTACACCTTC. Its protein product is CASSQQGYGYTF.

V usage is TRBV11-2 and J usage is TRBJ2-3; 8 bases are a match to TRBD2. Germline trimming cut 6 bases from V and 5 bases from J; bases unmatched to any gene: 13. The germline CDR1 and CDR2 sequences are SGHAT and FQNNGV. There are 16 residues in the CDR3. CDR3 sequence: CASSFLTGGPEDTQYF. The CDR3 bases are TGTGCCAGCAGTTTCTTGACGGGGGGGCCCGAAGATACGCAGTATTTT.

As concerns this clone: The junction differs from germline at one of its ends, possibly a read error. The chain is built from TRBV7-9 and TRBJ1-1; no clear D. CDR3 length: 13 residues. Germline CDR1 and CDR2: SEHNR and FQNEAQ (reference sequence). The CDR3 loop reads CASSLGHQDETFF. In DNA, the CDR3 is TGTGCCAGCAGCTTAGGGCACCAGGATGAAACTTTCTTT.

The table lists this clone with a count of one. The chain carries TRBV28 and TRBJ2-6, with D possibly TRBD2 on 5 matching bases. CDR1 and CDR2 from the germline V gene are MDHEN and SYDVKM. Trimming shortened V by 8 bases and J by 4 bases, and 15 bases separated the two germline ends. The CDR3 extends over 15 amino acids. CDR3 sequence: CASDPGSLGANVLTF. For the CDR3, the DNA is TGTGCCAGCGATCCGGGAAGTCTGGGGGCCAACGTCCTGACTTTC.

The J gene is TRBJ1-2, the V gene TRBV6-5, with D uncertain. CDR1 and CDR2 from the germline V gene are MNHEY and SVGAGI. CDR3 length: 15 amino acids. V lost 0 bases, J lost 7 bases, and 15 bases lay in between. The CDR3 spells CASSYSVGPWSGYTF. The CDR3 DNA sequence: TGTGCCAGCAGTTACTCGGTTGGCCCTTGGAGTGGCTACACCTTC.

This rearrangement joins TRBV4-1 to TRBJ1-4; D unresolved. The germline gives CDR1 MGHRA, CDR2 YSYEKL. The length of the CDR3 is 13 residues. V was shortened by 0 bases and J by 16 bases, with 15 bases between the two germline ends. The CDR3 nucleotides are TGCGCCAGCAGCCAAGATGTAAGGTCCCCTAGGTTTTTT. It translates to CASSQDVRSPRFF.

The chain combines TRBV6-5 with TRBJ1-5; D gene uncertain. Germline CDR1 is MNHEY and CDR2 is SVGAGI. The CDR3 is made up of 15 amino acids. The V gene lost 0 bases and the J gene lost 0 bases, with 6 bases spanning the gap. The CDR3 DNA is TGTGCCAGCAGTTACTCGAGGAATAGCAATCAGCCCCAGCATTTT. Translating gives CASSYSRNSNQPQHF.

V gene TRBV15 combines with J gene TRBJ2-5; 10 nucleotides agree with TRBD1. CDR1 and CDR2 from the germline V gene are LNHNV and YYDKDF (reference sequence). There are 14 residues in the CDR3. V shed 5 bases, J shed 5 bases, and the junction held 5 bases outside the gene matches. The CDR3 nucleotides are TGTGCCACCAGCGCGGGACAGGGGTGGGAGACCCAGTACTTC. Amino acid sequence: CATSAGQGWETQYF.

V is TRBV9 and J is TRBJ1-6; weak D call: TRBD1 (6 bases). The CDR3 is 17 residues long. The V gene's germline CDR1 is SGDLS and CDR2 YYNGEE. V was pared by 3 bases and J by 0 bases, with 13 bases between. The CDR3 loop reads CASSGEGGSSYNSPLHF. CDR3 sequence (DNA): TGTGCCAGCAGCGGGGAGGGGGGTAGCTCCTATAATTCACCCCTCCACTTT.